Listed below are T cell receptor beta chains from one sample, sequenced in a study of blood T cell repertoires in COVID-19. TCRdb's copy holds only in-frame clones and misses some; the assay was immunoSEQ multiplex PCR. Counted here are approximately 100,000 clones, more than 75% occurring once; the ten biggest clones make up 11%. The sample consisted of peripheral blood. These receptors were obtained from a woman younger than 45 with acute or convalescent COVID-19. The CDR3 runs from the conserved cysteine through the conserved F or W.

CDR3aa: CASSLGPSSGAFYEQYF; len: 17; v_gene: TRBV7-9; j_gene: TRBJ2-7
CDR3aa: CASGSGTGIEKLFF; len: 14; v_gene: TRBV12-5; j_gene: TRBJ1-4
CDR3aa: CASSFLRDTQHF; len: 12; v_gene: TRBV12-3/TRBV12-4; j_gene: TRBJ1-5
CDR3aa: CASSSGGNYNEQFF; len: 14; v_gene: TRBV6-5; j_gene: TRBJ2-1
CDR3aa: CASRTPGETYEQYF; len: 14; v_gene: TRBV6-5; j_gene: TRBJ2-7
CDR3aa: CATSDLPGHGNEKLFF; len: 16; v_gene: TRBV24-1; j_gene: TRBJ1-4
CDR3aa: CASSLFGTGVGYTF; len: 14; v_gene: TRBV27; j_gene: TRBJ1-2
CDR3aa: CASRYDRGEAFF; len: 12; v_gene: TRBV4-1; j_gene: TRBJ1-1
CDR3aa: CASSFGTERDYEQYF; len: 15; v_gene: TRBV27; j_gene: TRBJ2-7
CDR3aa: CASSEGRPGQGMRGQFF; len: 17; v_gene: TRBV10-1; j_gene: TRBJ2-1
CDR3aa: CASSFPSGQGDNRVYGYTF; len: 19; v_gene: TRBV5-1; j_gene: TRBJ1-2
CDR3aa: CATSRRGTVHNEQFF; len: 15; v_gene: TRBV15; j_gene: TRBJ2-1
CDR3aa: CASSLMDPGEQPQHF; len: 15; v_gene: TRBV28; j_gene: TRBJ1-5
CDR3aa: CASSLLGGEDTQYF; len: 14; v_gene: TRBV10-1; j_gene: TRBJ2-3
CDR3aa: CASSPKEGPYEQYF; len: 14; v_gene: TRBV18; j_gene: TRBJ2-7
CDR3aa: CASSQERFLGDTQYF; len: 15; v_gene: TRBV3-1/TRBV3-2; j_gene: TRBJ2-3
CDR3aa: CASSSDSTPRGYTF; len: 14; v_gene: TRBV6-5; j_gene: TRBJ1-2
CDR3aa: CASSRGTSGGSYEQYF; len: 16; v_gene: TRBV6-2/TRBV6-3; j_gene: TRBJ2-7
CDR3aa: CAISESLLVREKLFF; len: 15; v_gene: TRBV10-3; j_gene: TRBJ1-4
CDR3aa: CASSLLAAGELFF; len: 13; v_gene: TRBV19; j_gene: TRBJ2-2
CDR3aa: CASRLMTGVRGTGELFF; len: 17; v_gene: TRBV10-1; j_gene: TRBJ2-2
CDR3aa: CASNEGQANTEAFF; len: 14; v_gene: TRBV6-5; j_gene: TRBJ1-1
CDR3aa: CAWSVAGKDGYTF; len: 13; v_gene: TRBV30; j_gene: TRBJ1-2
CDR3aa: CASRSGQSNYGYTF; len: 14; v_gene: TRBV19; j_gene: TRBJ1-2
CDR3aa: CASSQQGQGDIQYF; len: 14; v_gene: TRBV16; j_gene: TRBJ2-4
CDR3aa: CASSTRQGEFYGYTF; len: 15; v_gene: TRBV27; j_gene: TRBJ1-2
CDR3aa: CASRLTDRAGEQYF; len: 14; v_gene: TRBV27; j_gene: TRBJ2-7
CDR3aa: CASSTLALSYNEQFF; len: 15; v_gene: TRBV5-1; j_gene: TRBJ2-1
CDR3aa: CASSLNRVGEQFF; len: 13; v_gene: TRBV27; j_gene: TRBJ2-1
CDR3aa: CASSLTGQEYNSPLHF; len: 16; v_gene: TRBV7-9; j_gene: TRBJ1-6
CDR3aa: CASSLGGRGPHRPQHF; len: 16; v_gene: TRBV7-6; j_gene: TRBJ1-5
CDR3aa: CASRGQGPGNTIYF; len: 14; v_gene: TRBV28; j_gene: TRBJ1-3
CDR3aa: CASSAPDGYTF; len: 11; v_gene: TRBV25-1; j_gene: TRBJ1-2
CDR3aa: CASSLRPAPGHYGYTF; len: 16; v_gene: TRBV7-9; j_gene: TRBJ1-2
CDR3aa: CASSLDRNQPQHF; len: 13; v_gene: TRBV6-5; j_gene: TRBJ1-5
CDR3aa: CASSFSPPPGQGNDGYTF; len: 18; v_gene: TRBV27; j_gene: TRBJ1-2
CDR3aa: CSVTGNEQYF; len: 10; v_gene: TRBV29-1; j_gene: NA
CDR3aa: CASSLWGGGASSDTQYF; len: 17; v_gene: TRBV27; j_gene: TRBJ2-3
CDR3aa: CASSYGQGSNYGYTF; len: 15; v_gene: TRBV6-5; j_gene: TRBJ1-2
CDR3aa: CASSYSGENQPQHF; len: 14; v_gene: TRBV6-6; j_gene: TRBJ1-5
CDR3aa: CASSEGTGWSFTDTQYF; len: 17; v_gene: TRBV6-1; j_gene: TRBJ2-3
CDR3aa: CASSLGPDRGVNQPQHF; len: 17; v_gene: TRBV11-2; j_gene: TRBJ1-5
CDR3aa: CASSLWTGSTGELFF; len: 15; v_gene: TRBV5-1; j_gene: TRBJ2-2
CDR3aa: CSVAPGDYGYTF; len: 12; v_gene: TRBV29-1; j_gene: TRBJ1-2
CDR3aa: CASSDRGLDTQYF; len: 13; v_gene: TRBV2; j_gene: TRBJ2-3